Detailed here is one T cell receptor beta chain. What antigen it recognizes has not been identified. Nothing much larger sits one base from this clone, and base qualities are not available. Receptors were amplified or captured by the immunoSEQ multiplex PCR assay. RNA was extracted from all samples and reverse transcribed into cDNA, which served as template for TCR sequencing. First-strand cDNA was synthesized with SuperScript III using a 2:1 mix of oligo-dT and random hexamers. Amplification bias was assessed with a synthetic immune receptor repertoire, and residual bias was removed computationally. Per the authors' processing: Raw reads were preprocessed to remove errors, and CDR3 was defined according to IMGT conventions as the region from the conserved cysteine to phenylalanine. Clonality was calculated as 1 minus Shannon entropy normalized by log2 of the number of productive unique TCRs. Whether scalp clones were CD4 or CD8 was inferred by matching scalp TCRbeta sequences against CD4 and CD8 repertoires sorted from blood. What TCRdb holds here is the immuneACCESS table cut down to in-frame rearrangements. Part of the clones is not present; checked against another copy, under half of the missing clones reflect an unresolved V gene, and the others are unexplained. V and J calls and clone size come straight from that table; D and trimming were deduced from the DNA. The sample table records 150,000 to 200,000 clones; roughly 60% of these occur just once. Around 1.6% of the sample is taken by the ten largest.

The data were taken from a study of CD8+ T cells in alopecia areata (dated by TCRdb to 2016 to 2019). About the investigation overall: The treated patients, all with moderate-to-severe alopecia areata, were enrolled in an open-label pilot trial of oral tofacitinib given at 5 to 10 mg twice daily. RNA was obtained with the PAXgene miRNA kit for fixed scalp, the miRNeasy kit for PBMCs, and the RNeasy kit for mouse skin. Human TCRbeta sequencing covered scalp tissue and sorted CD4+ and CD8+ peripheral blood T cells from patchy and totalis/universalis alopecia areata patients and healthy controls. immunoSEQ multiplex PCR using 35 Vbeta forward primers and 13 Jbeta reverse primers was used to amplify TCRbeta CDR3 regions. Patients stayed on tofacitinib for 6 to 18 months and then had 6 months of follow-up off drug so that delayed response and recurrence could be assessed. Clonality in the scalp was compared among normal scalp (n=4), patchy alopecia areata scalp (n=8), and alopecia totalis/universalis scalp (n=8). High-throughput TCRbeta sequencing was used to examine T cell clonal expansion in alopecia areata in both the C3H/HeJ mouse model and human patients. Tofacitinib-treated patients had biopsies at baseline and at 4 and 24 weeks of treatment, with a later scalp biopsy in several patients. The investigation overall reported the following: Unlike mouse skin, which is dominated by gammadelta T cells, normal human skin has resident alphabeta T cells that are also sequenced, and this complicates analysis of the scalp TCR repertoire. Higher clonality and more expanded CD8+ clones were observed in lesional scalp than in normal scalp, particularly in alopecia totalis/universalis, a finding suggestive of antigenic drive. Compared with mice, TCR sequences shared between patients were less clear, possibly partly because of HLA diversity across the patient population.

The CDR3 runs 11 amino acids, cysteine and phenylalanine included. The CDR3 DNA has 33 bases and is translated from base 1. Sequences GTSNPN (CDR1) and SVGIG (CDR2) are obtained from the germline V gene (reference sequence). Cut back by 4 bases and 3 bases, the V and J ends lie 6 bases apart. Read against the paper, the sample's time point label means: baseline before oral tofacitinib. Lesional scalp punch biopsies and peripheral blood were collected from alopecia areata patients. After PBMCs were isolated by density centrifugation and stained for CD3, CD4 and CD8, a FACSAria was used to sort CD4+ and CD8+ T cells.

The receptor chain draws on TRBV30 and TRBJ1-1; no confident D gene assignment can be made. This clonotype was obtained from a human donor with alopecia areata. Sequencing used CD4+ T cells sorted from blood, obtained at week 0. CDR3 protein: CAWKQDTEAFF. The sequenced DNA: TGTGCCTGGAAGCAGGACACTGAAGCTTTCTTT.